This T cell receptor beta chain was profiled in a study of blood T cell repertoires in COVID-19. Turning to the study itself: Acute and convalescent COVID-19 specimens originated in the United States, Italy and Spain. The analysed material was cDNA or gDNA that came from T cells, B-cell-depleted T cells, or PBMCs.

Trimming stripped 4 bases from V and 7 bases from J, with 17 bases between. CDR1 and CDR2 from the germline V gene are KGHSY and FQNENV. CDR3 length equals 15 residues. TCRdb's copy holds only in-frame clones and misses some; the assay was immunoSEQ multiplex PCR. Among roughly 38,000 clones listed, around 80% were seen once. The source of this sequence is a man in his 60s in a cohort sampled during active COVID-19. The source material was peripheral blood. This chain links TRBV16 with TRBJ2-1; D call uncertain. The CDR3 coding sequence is TGTGCCAGCAGCCCATCCCAGACTCCCGGAAATGAGCAGTTCTTC. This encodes CASSPSQTPGNEQFF. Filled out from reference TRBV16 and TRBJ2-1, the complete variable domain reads GEEVAQTPKHLVRGEGQKAKLYCAPIKGHSYVFWYQQVLKNEFKFLISFQNENVFDETGMPKERFSAKCLPNSPCSLEIQATKLEDSAVYFCASSPSQTPGNEQFFGPGTRLTVL.